Described below is a single T cell receptor (beta chain) sequence and its context. This clonotype appeared a few times. Its antigen is not yet known. Base-call qualities are not available, and no considerably larger clone is one nucleotide away. The method behind the library was PCR. Sequenced on an Illumina HiSeq 2500. To reduce PCR and sequencing biases, unique molecular identifiers were incorporated into the TCR beta cDNA libraries. Per 1 to 10 million input T cells, around 500,000 cDNA molecules were obtained, such that each molecule approximated one T cell. The patient libraries were prepared and sequenced with the same protocol used for the earlier healthy control dataset. Samples belonging to the same batch were prepared together, multiplexed and sequenced on a shared HiSeq lane. The paper's processing steps were these. Raw barcoded reads were processed with MIGEC, and single-read molecular identifier groups were discarded before consensus assembly and CDR3 extraction. Clonotype tables were post-analysed with VDJtools, and diversity was normalized by down-sampling all datasets to the smallest sample size. In repertoire overlap clustering, CDR3 amino acid sequences, but not nucleotide sequences, were matched to correct batch-related cross-sample contamination. TCRdb trimmed the raw reads at Q25, called clones with MiXCR and kept productive beta chains. CDR3 protein sequences are deduplicated, and each keeps its most common genes and DNA. The V and J calls, along with clone size, are taken from TCRdb and not from the paper's own processing. The sample records about 800,000 distinct CDR3 sequences, 25% to 30% of which are singletons. Around 0.56% of the sample is taken by the ten largest.

This record comes from a study of post-analysis software for immune sequencing data (dated by TCRdb to the mid-2010s). Looking at the study overall: The recorded disease courses included relapsing-remitting, secondary progressive and progressive-relapsing multiple sclerosis, and some patients had no subtype annotation. The multiple sclerosis patient repertoires were compared with 10 or so previously published healthy control repertoires from donors aged roughly 6 to 25 years. A subset of samples was prepared in parallel using single-end sample barcoding, then pooled and co-amplified after Illumina adapter ligation.

The full study reports these points: Multiple sclerosis patients had significantly lower normalized Chao1 diversity than controls, a result that suggests substantial peripheral T-cell clonal expansion. Direct clustering with F measure showed strong co-clustering of samples prepared in the same batch, prompting a batch-effect correction. The multiple sclerosis patient group was slightly younger than the control group. Significantly higher frequencies in patients than in controls were found for roughly 5 TRBV segments, including TRBV5-6, TRBV5-1 and TRBV20-1.

TCR beta repertoires were profiled from peripheral blood of 10 to 15 young patients with multiple sclerosis to demonstrate the VDJtools post-analysis software. The multiple sclerosis patients were children and adolescents between roughly 6 and 17 years of age. The germline V end is reduced by 2 bases and the J end by 2 bases; junction bases left unmatched: 6. CDR1 and CDR2, per the germline V gene, are SGHRS and YFSETQ. CDR3 length: 16 amino acids, cysteine to phenylalanine. Of the read, only the CDR3 DNA is kept; its 48 bases are in frame from base 1. The V and J genes are TRBV5-1 and TRBJ2-3; TRBD1 lines up with 9 middle nucleotides. Sequenced sample: blood. The sequence derives from a girl aged 10-17 years with multiple sclerosis. Here the CDR3 is given as CASSLTGTGPTDTQYF. The nucleotide sequence reads as follows: TGCGCCAGCAGCTTAACCGGGACAGGGCCCACAGATACGCAGTATTTT.